The entry that follows covers one T cell receptor beta chain sequence. This CDR3 region has 16 residues. Germline CDR1 reads MNHEY; CDR2 reads SVGAGI. Trimming at V came to 4 bases and at J to 6 bases, leaving 10 bases not matched to a gene. The entry originates in a study of blood T cell repertoires in COVID-19. About the study: COVID-19 samples collected from the United States, Italy and Spain covered acute and convalescent phases. PBMCs, B-cell-depleted T cells, or T cells provided the cDNA or gDNA that made up the material.

In the original processing: The assay estimated nucleated cells by amplifying reference gene primers. The protocol was immunoSEQ multiplex PCR, while the TCRdb copy is restricted to in-frame clones and leaves out a portion. V and J calls and clone size are given by that table; D and trimming were obtained from the DNA. The sample lists 80,000 to 95,000 clones; roughly 84% were seen once. The receptor comes from a woman aged 80 or older in a cohort sampled during active or convalescent COVID-19. What was sequenced was peripheral blood. V gene TRBV6-5 combines with J gene TRBJ2-1, with 9 positions matching TRBD2. The CDR3 nucleotides are TGTGCCAGCAGTTTCCTAGGGCTAGCGGGGTCCAATGAGCAGTTCTTC. This sequence encodes CASSFLGLAGSNEQFF.